These T cell receptor beta chains were read from a single sample in a study of blood T cell repertoires in COVID-19. TCRdb's copy holds only in-frame clones and misses some; the assay was immunoSEQ multiplex PCR. The sample yields some 310,000 clones, about nine tenths seen once. Sequenced material: PBMCs or T cells enriched from blood (not recorded which). These receptors all stem from a woman in her 30s who had recovered from COVID-19. CDR3s include the opening cysteine and the closing phenylalanine or tryptophan. Fields, in order: V gene, J gene, CDR3 protein.

TRBV7-9,TRBJ2-5,CASSLALAGGETQYF
TRBV7-9,TRBJ1-1,CASIIEGRNTEAFF
TRBV29-1,TRBJ2-6,CSVESGTDFSGANVLTF
TRBV7-2,TRBJ2-5,CASSFGWRETQYF
TRBV2,TRBJ2-1,CASTRAEGRGEQFF
TRBV28,TRBJ1-2,CASRRRWWGQGYSNYGYTF
TRBV28,TRBJ2-7,CASRGQGNYEQYF
TRBV4-1,TRBJ2-1,CASSQDLAGGYEQFF
TRBV7-3,TRBJ2-6,CASSLQAGGFSGANVLTF
TRBV18,TRBJ1-5,CASSTQGDNQPQHF
TRBV28,TRBJ1-5,CASSLEGQGNNQPQHF
TRBV28,TRBJ2-5,CASSLMEPAYQETQYF
TRBV20-1,TRBJ1-2,CSASRSGQPYGYTF
TRBV7-9,TRBJ2-6,CASSPRGAKSSGANVLTF
TRBV27,TRBJ2-3,CASSMGLAGATTDTQYF
TRBV27,TRBJ2-7,CASSFLRTGAYEQYF
TRBV3-1/TRBV3-2,TRBJ2-7,CASSQGLAGTYEQYF
TRBV7-6,TRBJ2-2,CASSLPGTGELFF
TRBV28,TRBJ2-7,CASSLQGVYEQYF
TRBV19,TRBJ1-2,CASSIGTGMYYGYTF
TRBV15,TRBJ1-5,CATSTLGGARGNQPQHF
TRBV3-1/TRBV3-2,TRBJ2-7,CASSQEGRSLYF
TRBV9,TRBJ1-3,CASSVGGGNTIYF
TRBV28,TRBJ1-2,CASRTTTRSDYGYTF
TRBV7-8,TRBJ2-1,CASSSGLAKDGIF
TRBV9,TRBJ2-2,CASSVLDRGGNGELFF
TRBV30,TRBJ2-3,CAWSVGLAGDTDTQYF
TRBV28,TRBJ2-1,CASSLLRVYNEQFF
TRBV7-2,TRBJ1-3,CASSRQGGIVSGNTIYF
TRBV27,TRBJ2-2,CASSLLGQGRIGELFF
TRBV19,TRBJ2-1,CASSPYGRAYNEQFF
TRBV9,TRBJ2-2,CASSVVPSGAITGELFF